The entry below gives a single T cell receptor beta chain sequence along with its context. As originally analysed: Amplification from reference gene primers served as the basis for estimated nucleated cell counts. The method was immunoSEQ multiplex PCR; TCRdb's version includes in-frame clones alone and lacks a portion of them. The V and J calls and clone size were taken over from that table, and D and trimming were inferred from the DNA. The sample lists roughly 150,000 clones, roughly 85% seen once, with over 4.5% in the top ten. The sample belongs to a study of blood T cell repertoires in COVID-19. Study summary: Acute and convalescent COVID-19 specimens originated in the United States, Italy and Spain.

Trimming took 8 bases from V and 4 from J, leaving 38 bases between them. The CDR3 has 21 residues. The chain joins TRBV23-1 to TRBJ1-2; a possible D gene is TRBD1 (6 bases). TRBV23-1 is sorted into the ORF group, with uncertain function. The source is a human donor in a cohort sampled during active COVID-19. The sequencing sample was made of peripheral blood. The CDR3 here is CASRDNYEQGAASINAYGYTF. The DNA for the CDR3 is TGCGCCAGCCGTGATAATTACGAACAGGGAGCGGCGTCTATCAACGCCTATGGCTACACCTTC.